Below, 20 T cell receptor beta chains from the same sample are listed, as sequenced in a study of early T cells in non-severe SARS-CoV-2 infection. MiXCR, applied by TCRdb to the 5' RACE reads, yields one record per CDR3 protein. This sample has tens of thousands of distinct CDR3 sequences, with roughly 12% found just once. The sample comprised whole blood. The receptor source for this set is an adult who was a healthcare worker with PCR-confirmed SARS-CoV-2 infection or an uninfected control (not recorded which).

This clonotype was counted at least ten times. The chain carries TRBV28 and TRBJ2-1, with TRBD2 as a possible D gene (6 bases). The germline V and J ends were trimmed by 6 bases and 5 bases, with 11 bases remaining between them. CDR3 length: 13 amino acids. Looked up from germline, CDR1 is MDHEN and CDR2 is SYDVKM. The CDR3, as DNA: TGTGCCAGCAGGCGGACTATGAACAATGAGCAGTTCTTC. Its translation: CASRRTMNNEQFF.

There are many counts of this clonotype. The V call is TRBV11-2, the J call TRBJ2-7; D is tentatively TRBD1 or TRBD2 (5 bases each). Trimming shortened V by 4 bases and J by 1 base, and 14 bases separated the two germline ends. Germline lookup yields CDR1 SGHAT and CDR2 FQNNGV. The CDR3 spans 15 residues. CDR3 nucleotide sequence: TGTGCCAGCAGCTCCTTTGGGACCGCATCCTACGAGCAGTACTTC. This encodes CASSSFGTASYEQYF. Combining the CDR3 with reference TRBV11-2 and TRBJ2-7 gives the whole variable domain EAGVAQSPRYKIIEKRQSVAFWCNPISGHATLYWYQQILGQGPKLLIQFQNNGVVDDSQLPKDRFSAERLKGVDSTLKIQPAKLEDSAVYLCASSSFGTASYEQYFGPGTRLTVT.

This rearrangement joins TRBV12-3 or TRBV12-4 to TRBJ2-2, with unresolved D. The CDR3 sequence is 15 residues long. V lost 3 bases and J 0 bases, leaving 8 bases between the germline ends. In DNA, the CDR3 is TGTGCCAGCAGTTTTTCCAAACCGAACACCGGGGAGCTGTTTTTT. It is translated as CASSFSKPNTGELFF.

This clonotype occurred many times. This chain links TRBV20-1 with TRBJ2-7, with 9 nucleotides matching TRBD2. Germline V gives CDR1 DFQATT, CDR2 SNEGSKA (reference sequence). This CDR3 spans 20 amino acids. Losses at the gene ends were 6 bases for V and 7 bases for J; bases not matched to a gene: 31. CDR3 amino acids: CSARRSAGGRGASARWEQYF. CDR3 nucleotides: TGCAGTGCCCGGCGGAGTGCGGGCGGGAGGGGAGCCTCGGCCCGCTGGGAGCAGTACTTC.

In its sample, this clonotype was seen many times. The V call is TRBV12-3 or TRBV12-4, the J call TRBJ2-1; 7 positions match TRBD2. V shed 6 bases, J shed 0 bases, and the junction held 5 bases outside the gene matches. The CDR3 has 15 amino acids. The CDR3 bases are TGTGCCAGCAGGGAGCGGGGTAGCTCCTACAATGAGCAGTTCTTC. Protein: CASRERGSSYNEQFF.

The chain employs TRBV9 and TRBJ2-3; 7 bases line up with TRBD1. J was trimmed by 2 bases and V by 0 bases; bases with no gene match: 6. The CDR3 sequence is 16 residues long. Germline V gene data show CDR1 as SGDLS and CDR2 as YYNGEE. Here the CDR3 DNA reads TGTGCCAGCAGCGTAGAAAGGGGGCGAGTCACAGATACGCAGTATTTT. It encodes CASSVERGRVTDTQYF. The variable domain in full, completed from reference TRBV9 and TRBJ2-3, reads DSGVTQTPKHLITATGQRVTLRCSPRSGDLSVYWYQQSLDQGLQFLIQYYNGEERAKGNILERFSAQQFPDLHSELNLSSLELGDSALYFCASSVERGRVTDTQYFGPGTRLTVL.

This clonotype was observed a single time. CDR3 amino acids: CASSLSSGSVGDEQYF. The CDR3 DNA sequence: TGTGCCAGCAGCTTATCTAGCGGGAGTGTCGGGGACGAGCAGTACTTC. The V call is TRBV7-2, the J call TRBJ2-7; 10 nucleotides line up with TRBD2. V lost 2 bases, J lost 5 bases, and 9 bases stayed unmatched. Germline CDR1 is SGHTA and CDR2 is FQGNSA. CDR3 size: 16 residues.

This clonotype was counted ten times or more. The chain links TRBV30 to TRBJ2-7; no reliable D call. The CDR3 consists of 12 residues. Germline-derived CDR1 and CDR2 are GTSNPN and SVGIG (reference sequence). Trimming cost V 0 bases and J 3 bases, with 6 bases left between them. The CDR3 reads CAWSVLSYEQYF. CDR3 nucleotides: TGTGCCTGGAGTGTACTAAGCTACGAGCAGTACTTC.

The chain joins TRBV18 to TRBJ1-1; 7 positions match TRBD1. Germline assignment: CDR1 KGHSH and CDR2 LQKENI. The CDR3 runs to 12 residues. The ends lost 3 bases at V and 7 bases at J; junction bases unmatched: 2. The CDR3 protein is CASSPRTGEAFF. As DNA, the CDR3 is TGTGCCAGCTCACCCAGGACAGGTGAAGCTTTCTTT. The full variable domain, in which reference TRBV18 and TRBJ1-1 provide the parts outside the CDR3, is NAGVMQNPRHLVRRRGQEARLRCSPMKGHSHVYWYRQLPEEGLKFMVYLQKENIIDESGMPKERFSAEFPKEGPSILRIQQVVRGDSAAYFCASSPRTGEAFFGQGTRLTVV.

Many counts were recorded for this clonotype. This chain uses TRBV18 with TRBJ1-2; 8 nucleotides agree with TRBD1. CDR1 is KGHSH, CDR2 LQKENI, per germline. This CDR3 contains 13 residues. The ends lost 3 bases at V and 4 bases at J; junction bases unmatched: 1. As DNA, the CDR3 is TGTGCCAGCTCACCTGACAGGGGCTATGGCTACACCTTC. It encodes CASSPDRGYGYTF.

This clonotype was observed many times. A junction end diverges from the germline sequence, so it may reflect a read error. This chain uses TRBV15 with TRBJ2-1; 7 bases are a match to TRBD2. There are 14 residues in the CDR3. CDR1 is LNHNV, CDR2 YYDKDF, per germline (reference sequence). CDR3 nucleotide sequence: TGTGCCACCTGCAGTAGCGGGTCCTACAATGAGCAGTTCTTC. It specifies CATCSSGSYNEQFF.

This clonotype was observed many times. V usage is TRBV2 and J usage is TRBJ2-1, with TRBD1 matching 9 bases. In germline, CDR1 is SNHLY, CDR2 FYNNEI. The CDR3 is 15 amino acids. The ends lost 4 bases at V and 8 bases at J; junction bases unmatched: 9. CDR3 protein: CASSVGQGRMDEQFF. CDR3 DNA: TGTGCCAGCAGTGTAGGACAGGGGCGAATGGATGAGCAGTTCTTC.

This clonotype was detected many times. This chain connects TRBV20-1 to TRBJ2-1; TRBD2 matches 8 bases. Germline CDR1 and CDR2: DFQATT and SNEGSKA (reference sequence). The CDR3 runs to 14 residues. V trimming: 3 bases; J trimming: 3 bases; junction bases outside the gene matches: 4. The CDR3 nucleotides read TGCAGTGCTAGTCCACTAGCGGTCTACAATGAGCAGTTCTTC. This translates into CSASPLAVYNEQFF.

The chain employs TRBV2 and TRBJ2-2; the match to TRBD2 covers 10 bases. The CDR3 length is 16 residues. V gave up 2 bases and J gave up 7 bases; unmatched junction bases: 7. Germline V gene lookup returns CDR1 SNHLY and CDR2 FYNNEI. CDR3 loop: CASSESASGSFGELFF. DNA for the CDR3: TGTGCCAGCAGTGAATCTGCTAGCGGGAGTTTCGGGGAGCTGTTTTTT.

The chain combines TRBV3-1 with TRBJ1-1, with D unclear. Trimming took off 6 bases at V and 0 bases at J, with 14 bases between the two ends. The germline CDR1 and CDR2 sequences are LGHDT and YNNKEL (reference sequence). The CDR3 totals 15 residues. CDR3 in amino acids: CASSMKKNMNTEAFF. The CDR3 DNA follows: TGTGCCAGCAGTATGAAAAAGAACATGAACACTGAAGCTTTCTTT.

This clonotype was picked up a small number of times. CDR3 region: CASSPTGLSYEQYF. The DNA of the CDR3 is TGTGCCAGCTCACCCACAGGGTTGTCCTACGAGCAGTACTTC. The chain is built from TRBV18 and TRBJ2-7, with D tentatively TRBD1 (6 bases). Germline V gene lookup returns CDR1 KGHSH and CDR2 LQKENI. V was trimmed by 3 bases and J by 1 base, leaving 10 bases between them. The CDR3 is 14 amino acids.

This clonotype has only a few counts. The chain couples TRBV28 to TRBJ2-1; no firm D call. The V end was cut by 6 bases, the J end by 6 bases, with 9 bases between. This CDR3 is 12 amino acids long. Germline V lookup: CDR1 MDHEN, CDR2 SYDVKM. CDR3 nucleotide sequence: TGTGCCAGCAGAGGGATAGGCAATGAGCAGTTCTTC. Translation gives CASRGIGNEQFF. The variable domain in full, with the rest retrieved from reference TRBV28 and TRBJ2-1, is DVKVTQSSRYLVKRTGEKVFLECVQDMDHENMFWYRQDPGLGLRLIYFSYDVKMKEKGDIPEGYSVSREKKERFSLILESASTNQTSMYLCASRGIGNEQFFGPGTRLTVL.

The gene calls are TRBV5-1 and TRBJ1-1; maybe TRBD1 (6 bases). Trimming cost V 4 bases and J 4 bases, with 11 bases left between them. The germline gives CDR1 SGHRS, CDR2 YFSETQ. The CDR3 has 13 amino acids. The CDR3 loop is CASSPKGGTEAFF. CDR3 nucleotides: TGCGCCAGCAGCCCCAAGGGGGGCACTGAAGCTTTCTTT.

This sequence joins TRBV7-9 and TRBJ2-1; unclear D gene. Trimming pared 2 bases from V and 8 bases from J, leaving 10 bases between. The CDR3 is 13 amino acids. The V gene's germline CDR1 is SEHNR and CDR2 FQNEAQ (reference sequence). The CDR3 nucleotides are TGTGCCAGCAGCTTAATCGAAATCCATGAGCAGTTCTTC. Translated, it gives CASSLIEIHEQFF.

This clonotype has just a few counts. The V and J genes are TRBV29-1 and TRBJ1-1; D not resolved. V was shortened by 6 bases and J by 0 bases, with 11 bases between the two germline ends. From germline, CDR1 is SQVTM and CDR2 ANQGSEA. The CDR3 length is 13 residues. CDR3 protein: CSVLEQLNTEAFF. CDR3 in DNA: TGCAGCGTGCTGGAACAGCTGAACACTGAAGCTTTCTTT.